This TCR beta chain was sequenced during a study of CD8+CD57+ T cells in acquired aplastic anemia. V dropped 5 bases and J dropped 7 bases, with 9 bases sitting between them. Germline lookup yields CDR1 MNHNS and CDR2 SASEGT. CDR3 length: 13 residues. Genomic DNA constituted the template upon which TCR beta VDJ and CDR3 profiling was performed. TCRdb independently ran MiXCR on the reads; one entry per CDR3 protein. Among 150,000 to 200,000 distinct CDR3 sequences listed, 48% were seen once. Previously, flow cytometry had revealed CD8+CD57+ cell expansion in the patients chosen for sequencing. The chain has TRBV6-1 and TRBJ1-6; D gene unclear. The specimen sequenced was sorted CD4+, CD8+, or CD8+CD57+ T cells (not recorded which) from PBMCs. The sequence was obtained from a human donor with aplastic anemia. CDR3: CASSPGINSPLHF. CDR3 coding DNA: TGTGCCAGCAGTCCGGGGATCAATTCACCCCTCCACTTT.